A single T cell receptor beta chain is shown here with its context. Its antigen is undetermined. 60 Vbeta and 13 Jbeta primers were used in PCR. The authors' processing: Later, an analysis found around 77 million unique TCR beta chains, and about 9.9 million of these were shared. Data came from immunoSEQ multiplex PCR; TCRdb stores just in-frame clones and leaves some out. For V, J and clone size, that table is used; D and trimming come from the DNA. The sample holds roughly 100,000 clones, 77% seen once. These data belong to a study of cytomegalovirus exposure and HLA in healthy donors. The study, taken as a whole, reports: Several of the most significant clusters appeared linked to common viral pathogens, based on a later analysis.

V was trimmed by 3 bases and J by 1 base, leaving 15 bases between them. Germline V lookup: CDR1 SGHVS, CDR2 FQNEAQ. There are 16 residues in the CDR3. The clonotype was recovered from a woman aged 40 to 50 in good health and CMV-seropositive. The material sequenced was PBMCs. V is TRBV7-8 and J is TRBJ1-1; D gene uncertain. The CDR3: CASSFSRYHANTEAFF. CDR3 nucleotide sequence: TGTGCCAGCAGCTTCTCCAGGTACCATGCGAACACTGAAGCTTTCTTT.